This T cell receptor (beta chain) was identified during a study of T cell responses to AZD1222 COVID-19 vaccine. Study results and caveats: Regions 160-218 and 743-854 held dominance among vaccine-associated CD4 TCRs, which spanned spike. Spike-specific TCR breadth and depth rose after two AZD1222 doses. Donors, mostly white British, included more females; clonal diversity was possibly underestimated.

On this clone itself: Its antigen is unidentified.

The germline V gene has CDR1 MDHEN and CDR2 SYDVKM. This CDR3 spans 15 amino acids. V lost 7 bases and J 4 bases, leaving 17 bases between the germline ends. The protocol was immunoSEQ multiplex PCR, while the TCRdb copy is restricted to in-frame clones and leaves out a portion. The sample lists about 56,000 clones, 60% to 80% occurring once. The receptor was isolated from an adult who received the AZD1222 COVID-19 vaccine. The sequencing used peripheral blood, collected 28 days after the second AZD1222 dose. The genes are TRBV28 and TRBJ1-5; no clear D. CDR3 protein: CASIHPDPLNQPQHF. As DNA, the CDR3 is TGTGCCAGCATCCACCCCGACCCGTTGAATCAGCCCCAGCATTTT.